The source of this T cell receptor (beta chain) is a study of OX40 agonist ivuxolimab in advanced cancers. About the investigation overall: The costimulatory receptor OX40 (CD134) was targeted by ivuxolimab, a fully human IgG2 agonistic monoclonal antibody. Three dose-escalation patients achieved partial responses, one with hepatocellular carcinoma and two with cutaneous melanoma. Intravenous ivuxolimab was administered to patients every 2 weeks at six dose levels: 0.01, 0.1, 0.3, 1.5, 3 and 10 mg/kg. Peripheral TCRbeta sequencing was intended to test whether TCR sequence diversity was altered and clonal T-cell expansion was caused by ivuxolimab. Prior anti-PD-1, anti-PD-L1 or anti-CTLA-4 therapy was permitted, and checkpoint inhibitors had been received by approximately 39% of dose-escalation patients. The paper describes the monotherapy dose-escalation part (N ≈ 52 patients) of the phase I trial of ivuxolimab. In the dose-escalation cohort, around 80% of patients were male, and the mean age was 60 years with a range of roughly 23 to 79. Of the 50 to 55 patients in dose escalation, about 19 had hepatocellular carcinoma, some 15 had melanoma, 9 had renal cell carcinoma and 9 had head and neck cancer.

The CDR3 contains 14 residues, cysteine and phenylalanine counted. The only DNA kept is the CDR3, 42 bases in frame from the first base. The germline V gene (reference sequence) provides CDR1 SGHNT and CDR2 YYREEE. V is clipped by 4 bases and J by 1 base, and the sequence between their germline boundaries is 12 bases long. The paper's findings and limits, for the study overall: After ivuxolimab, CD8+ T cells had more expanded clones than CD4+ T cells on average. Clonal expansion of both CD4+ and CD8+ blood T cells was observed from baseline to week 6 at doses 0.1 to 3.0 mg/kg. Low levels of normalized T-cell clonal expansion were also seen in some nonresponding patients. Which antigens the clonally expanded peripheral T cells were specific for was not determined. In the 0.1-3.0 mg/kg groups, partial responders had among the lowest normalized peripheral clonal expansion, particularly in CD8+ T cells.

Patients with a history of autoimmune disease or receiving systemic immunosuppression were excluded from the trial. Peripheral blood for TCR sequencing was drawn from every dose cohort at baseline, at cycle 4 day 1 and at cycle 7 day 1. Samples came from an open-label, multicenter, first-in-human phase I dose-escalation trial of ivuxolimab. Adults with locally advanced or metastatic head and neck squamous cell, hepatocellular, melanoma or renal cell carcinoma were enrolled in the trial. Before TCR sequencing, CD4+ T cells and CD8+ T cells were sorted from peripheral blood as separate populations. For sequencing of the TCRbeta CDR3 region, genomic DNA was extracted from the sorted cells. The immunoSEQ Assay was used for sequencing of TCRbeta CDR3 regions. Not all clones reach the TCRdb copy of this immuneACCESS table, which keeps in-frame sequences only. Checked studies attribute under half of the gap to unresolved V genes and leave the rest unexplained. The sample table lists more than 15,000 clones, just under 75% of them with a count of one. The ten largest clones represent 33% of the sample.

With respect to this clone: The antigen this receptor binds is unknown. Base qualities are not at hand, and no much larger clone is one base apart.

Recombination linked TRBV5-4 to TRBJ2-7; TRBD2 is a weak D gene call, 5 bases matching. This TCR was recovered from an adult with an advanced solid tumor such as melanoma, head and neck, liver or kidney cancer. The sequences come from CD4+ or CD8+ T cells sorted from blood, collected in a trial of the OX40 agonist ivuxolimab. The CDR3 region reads CASSPEDSSYEQYF. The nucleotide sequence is TGTGCCAGCAGCCCTGAGGACTCTTCCTACGAGCAGTACTTC.